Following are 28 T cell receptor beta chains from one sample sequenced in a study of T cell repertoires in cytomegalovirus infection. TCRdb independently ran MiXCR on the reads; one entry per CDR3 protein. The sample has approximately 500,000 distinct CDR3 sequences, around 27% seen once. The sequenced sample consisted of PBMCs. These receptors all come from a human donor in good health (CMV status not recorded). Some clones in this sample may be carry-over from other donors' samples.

The CDR3 region is CASSSTPYTEAFF. Here the CDR3 DNA reads TGTGCCAGCAGCTCAACACCCTACACTGAAGCTTTCTTT. The chain employs TRBV7-3 and TRBJ1-1; D remains unclear. The V gene's germline CDR1 is SGHTA and CDR2 FQGTGA. V dropped 4 bases and J dropped 3 bases, with 9 bases sitting between them. The CDR3 totals 13 residues.

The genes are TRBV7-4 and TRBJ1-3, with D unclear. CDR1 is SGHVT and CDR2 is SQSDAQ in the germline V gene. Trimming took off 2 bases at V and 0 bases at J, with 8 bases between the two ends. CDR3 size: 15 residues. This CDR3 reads CASSLMARSGNTIYF. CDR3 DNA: TGTGCCAGCAGCTTAATGGCACGCTCTGGAAACACCATATATTTT.

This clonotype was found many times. The DNA of the CDR3 is TGTGCCAGCAGCGGACAGGGGACTCAGCCCCAGCATTTT. It encodes CASSGQGTQPQHF. V usage is TRBV7-2 and J usage is TRBJ1-5, with 9 bases lining up with TRBD1. Germline trimming cut 5 bases from V and 6 bases from J; bases unmatched to any gene: 2. The CDR3 totals 13 residues. CDR1 and CDR2 (germline): SGHTA, FQGNSA.

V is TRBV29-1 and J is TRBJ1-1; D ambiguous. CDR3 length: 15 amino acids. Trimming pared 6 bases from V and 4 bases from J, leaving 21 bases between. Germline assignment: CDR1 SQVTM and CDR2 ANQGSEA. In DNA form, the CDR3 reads TGCAGCGTCCCCAGAGGGCTCGCACTTTCCACTGAAGCTTTCTTT. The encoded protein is CSVPRGLALSTEAFF.

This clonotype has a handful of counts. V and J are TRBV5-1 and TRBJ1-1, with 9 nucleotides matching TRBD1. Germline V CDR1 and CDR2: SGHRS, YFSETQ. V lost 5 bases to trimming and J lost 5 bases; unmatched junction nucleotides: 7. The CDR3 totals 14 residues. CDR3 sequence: CASRAQGASTEAFF. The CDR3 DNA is TGCGCCAGCAGGGCACAGGGGGCAAGTACTGAAGCTTTCTTT.

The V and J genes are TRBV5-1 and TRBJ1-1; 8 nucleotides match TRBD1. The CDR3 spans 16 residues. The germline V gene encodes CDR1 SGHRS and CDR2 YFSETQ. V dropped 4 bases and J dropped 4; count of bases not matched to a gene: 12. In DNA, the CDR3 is TGCGCCAGCAGCGGGGGGGGCGGGACAGGTACCACTGAAGCTTTCTTT. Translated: CASSGGGGTGTTEAFF.

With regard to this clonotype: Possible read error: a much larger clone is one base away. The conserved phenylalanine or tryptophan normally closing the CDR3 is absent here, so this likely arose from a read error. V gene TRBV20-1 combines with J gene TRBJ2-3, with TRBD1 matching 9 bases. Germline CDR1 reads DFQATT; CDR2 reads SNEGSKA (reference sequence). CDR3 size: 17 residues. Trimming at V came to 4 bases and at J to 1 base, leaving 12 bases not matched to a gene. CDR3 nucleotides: TGCAGTGCTACCGGGACAGGGCGCGGGAAAGGCACAGATACGCAGTATTCT. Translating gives CSATGTGRGKGTDTQYS.

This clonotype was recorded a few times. This chain's CDR3 is CASAGLAGGTGELFF. As DNA, the CDR3 is TGTGCCAGCGCGGGACTAGCGGGAGGCACCGGGGAGCTGTTTTTT. The J gene is TRBJ2-2, the V gene TRBV12-3 or TRBV12-4; TRBD2 matches 15 bases. V lost 8 bases and J lost 4; bases outside the gene matches: 2. This CDR3 is built from 15 residues.

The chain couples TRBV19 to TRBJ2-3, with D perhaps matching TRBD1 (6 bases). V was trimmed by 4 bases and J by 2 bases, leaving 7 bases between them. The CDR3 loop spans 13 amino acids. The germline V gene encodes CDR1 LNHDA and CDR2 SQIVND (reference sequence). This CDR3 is CASSKGDTDTQYF. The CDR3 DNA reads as TGTGCCAGTAGTAAGGGGGACACAGATACGCAGTATTTT. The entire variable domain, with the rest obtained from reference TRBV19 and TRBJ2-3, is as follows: DGGITQSPKYLFRKEGQNVTLSCEQNLNHDAMYWYRQDPGQGLRLIYYSQIVNDFQKGDIAEGYSVSREKKESFPLTVTSAQKNPTAFYLCASSKGDTDTQYFGPGTRLTVL.

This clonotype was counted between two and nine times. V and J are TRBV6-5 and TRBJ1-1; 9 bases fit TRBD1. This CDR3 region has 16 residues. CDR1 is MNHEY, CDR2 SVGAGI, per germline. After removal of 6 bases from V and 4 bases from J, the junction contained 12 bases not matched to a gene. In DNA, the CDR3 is TGTGCCAGCAGATTCCGGGACAGGGTAGGAGTCACTGAAGCTTTCTTT. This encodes CASRFRDRVGVTEAFF.

As DNA, the CDR3 is TGTGCCAGCTCACCCAAAGGGACGGCGAGGGATACGCAGTATTTT. Protein: CASSPKGTARDTQYF. The V gene is TRBV18, the J gene TRBJ2-3; D possibly matches TRBD1 or TRBD2 (5 bases each). CDR1 and CDR2 from the germline V gene are KGHSH and LQKENI. The CDR3 covers 15 residues. V lost 3 bases, J lost 6 bases, and 16 bases lay in between.

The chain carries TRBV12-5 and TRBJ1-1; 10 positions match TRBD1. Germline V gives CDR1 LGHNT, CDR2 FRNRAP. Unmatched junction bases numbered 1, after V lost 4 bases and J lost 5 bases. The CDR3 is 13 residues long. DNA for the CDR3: TGTGCTAGTGGTTGGGGACAGGGGACTGAAGCTTTCTTT. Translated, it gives CASGWGQGTEAFF.

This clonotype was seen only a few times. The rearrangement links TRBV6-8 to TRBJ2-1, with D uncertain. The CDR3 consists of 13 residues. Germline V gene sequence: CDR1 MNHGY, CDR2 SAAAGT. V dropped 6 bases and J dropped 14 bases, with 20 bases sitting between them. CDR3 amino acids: CASSAQLQSRKFF. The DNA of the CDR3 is TGTGCCAGCAGCGCTCAGCTACAGAGTCGCAAGTTCTTC.

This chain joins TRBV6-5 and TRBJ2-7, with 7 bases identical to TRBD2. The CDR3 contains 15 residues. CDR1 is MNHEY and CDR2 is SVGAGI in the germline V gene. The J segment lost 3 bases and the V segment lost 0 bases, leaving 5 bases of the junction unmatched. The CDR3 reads CASSYSGGEGYEQYF. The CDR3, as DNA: TGTGCCAGCAGTTACTCGGGTGGGGAGGGCTACGAGCAGTACTTC.

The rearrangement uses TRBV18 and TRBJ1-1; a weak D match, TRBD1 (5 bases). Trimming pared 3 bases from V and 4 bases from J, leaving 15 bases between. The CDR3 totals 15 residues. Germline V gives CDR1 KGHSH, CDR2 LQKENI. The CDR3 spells CASSPQRQKGTEAFF. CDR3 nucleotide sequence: TGTGCCAGCTCACCGCAACGACAGAAGGGCACTGAAGCTTTCTTT.

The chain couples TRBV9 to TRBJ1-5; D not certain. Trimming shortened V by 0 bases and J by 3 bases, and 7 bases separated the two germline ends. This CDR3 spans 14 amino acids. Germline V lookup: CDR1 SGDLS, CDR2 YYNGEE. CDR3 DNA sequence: TGTGCCAGCAGCGTAGGACCGATCAATCAGCCCCAGCATTTT. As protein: CASSVGPINQPQHF.

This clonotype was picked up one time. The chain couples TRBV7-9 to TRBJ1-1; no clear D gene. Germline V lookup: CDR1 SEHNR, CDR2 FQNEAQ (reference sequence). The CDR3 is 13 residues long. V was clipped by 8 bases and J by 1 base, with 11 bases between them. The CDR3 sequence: CASGPRANTEAFF. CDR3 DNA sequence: TGTGCCAGCGGCCCCCGTGCGAACACTGAAGCTTTCTTT.

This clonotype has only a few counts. CDR3 protein: CASSPGTERAGELFF. CDR3 in DNA: TGCGCCAGCAGCCCCGGGACAGAAAGGGCCGGGGAGCTGTTTTTT. The V and J genes are TRBV5-1 and TRBJ2-2, with 7 positions matching TRBD1. Germline-derived CDR1 and CDR2 are SGHRS and YFSETQ. This CDR3 comprises 15 residues. The V and J ends lost 4 bases and 6 bases, in that order; junction bases with no gene match: 9. Together with reference TRBV5-1 and TRBJ2-2, the CDR3 gives the full variable domain: KAGVTQTPRYLIKTRGQQVTLSCSPISGHRSVSWYQQTPGQGLQFLFEYFSETQRNKGNFPGRFSGRQFSNSRSEMNVSTLELGDSALYLCASSPGTERAGELFFGEGSRLTVL.

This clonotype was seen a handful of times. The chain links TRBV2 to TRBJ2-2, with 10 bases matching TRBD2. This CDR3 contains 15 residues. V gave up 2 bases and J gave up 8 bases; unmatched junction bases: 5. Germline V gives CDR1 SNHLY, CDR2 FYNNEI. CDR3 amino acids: CASSELAGVPGELFF. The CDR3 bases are TGTGCCAGCAGTGAACTAGCGGGAGTTCCTGGGGAGCTGTTTTTT.

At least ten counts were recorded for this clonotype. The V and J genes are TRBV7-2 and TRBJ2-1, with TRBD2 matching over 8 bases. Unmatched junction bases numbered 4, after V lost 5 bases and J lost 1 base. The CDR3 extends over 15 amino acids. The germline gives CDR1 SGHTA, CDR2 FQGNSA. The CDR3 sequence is CASSPGGRSYNEQFF. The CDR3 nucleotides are TGTGCCAGCAGCCCGGGGGGGCGATCCTACAATGAGCAGTTCTTC. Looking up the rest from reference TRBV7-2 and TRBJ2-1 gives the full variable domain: GAGVSQSPSNKVTEKGKDVELRCDPISGHTALYWYRQSLGQGLEFLIYFQGNSAPDKSGLPSDRFSAERTGGSVSTLTIQRTQQEDSAVYLCASSPGGRSYNEQFFGPGTRLTVL.

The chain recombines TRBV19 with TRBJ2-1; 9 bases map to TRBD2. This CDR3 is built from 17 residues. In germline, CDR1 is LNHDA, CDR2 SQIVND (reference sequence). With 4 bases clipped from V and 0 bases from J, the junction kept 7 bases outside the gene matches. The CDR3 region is CASSTLVAGVSYNEQFF. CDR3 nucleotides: TGTGCCAGTAGTACACTAGTAGCGGGAGTCTCCTACAATGAGCAGTTCTTC. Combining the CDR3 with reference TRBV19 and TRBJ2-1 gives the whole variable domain DGGITQSPKYLFRKEGQNVTLSCEQNLNHDAMYWYRQDPGQGLRLIYYSQIVNDFQKGDIAEGYSVSREKKESFPLTVTSAQKNPTAFYLCASSTLVAGVSYNEQFFGPGTRLTVL.

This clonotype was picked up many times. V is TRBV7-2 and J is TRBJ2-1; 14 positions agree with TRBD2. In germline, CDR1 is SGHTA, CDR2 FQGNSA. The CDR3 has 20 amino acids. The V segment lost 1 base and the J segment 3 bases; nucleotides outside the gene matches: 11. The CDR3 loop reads CASSLVWGTSGRGVYNEQFF. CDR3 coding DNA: TGTGCCAGCAGCTTAGTTTGGGGGACTAGCGGGAGAGGGGTCTACAATGAGCAGTTCTTC.

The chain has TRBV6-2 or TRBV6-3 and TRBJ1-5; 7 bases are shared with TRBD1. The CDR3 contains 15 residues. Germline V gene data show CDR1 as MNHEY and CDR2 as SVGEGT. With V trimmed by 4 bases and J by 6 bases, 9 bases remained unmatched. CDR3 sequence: CASSSRQGGGQPQHF. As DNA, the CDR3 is TGTGCCAGCAGTTCAAGACAGGGAGGGGGTCAGCCCCAGCATTTT.

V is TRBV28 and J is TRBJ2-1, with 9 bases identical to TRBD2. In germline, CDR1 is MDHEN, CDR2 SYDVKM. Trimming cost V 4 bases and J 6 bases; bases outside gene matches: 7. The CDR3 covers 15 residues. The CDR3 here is CASSSLAGNLNEQFF. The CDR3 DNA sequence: TGTGCCAGCAGTTCCCTAGCGGGGAACCTCAATGAGCAGTTCTTC.

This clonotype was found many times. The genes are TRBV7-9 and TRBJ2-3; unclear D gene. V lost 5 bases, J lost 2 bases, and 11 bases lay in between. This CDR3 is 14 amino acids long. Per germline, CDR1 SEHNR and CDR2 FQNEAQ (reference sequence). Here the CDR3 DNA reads TGTGCCAGCAGCGACAAGGGATACACAGATACGCAGTATTTT. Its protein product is CASSDKGYTDTQYF.

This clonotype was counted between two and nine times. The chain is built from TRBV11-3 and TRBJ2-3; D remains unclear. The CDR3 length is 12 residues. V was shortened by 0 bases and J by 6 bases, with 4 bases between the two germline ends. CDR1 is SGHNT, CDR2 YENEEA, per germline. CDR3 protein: CASSLDLDTQYF. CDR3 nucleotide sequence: TGTGCCAGCAGCTTAGATTTGGATACGCAGTATTTT.

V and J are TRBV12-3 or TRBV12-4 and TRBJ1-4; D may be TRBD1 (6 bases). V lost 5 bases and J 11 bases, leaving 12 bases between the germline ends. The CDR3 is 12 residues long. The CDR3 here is CASSRGGAKLFF. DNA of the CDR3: TGTGCCAGCAGTCGGGGGGGGGCCAAACTGTTTTTT.

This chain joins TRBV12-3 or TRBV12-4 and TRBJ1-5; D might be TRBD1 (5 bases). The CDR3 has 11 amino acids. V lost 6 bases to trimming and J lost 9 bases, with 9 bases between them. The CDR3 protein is CASSRQGPQHF. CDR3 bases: TGTGCCAGCAGCCGTCAGGGGCCCCAGCATTTT.